This T cell receptor (beta chain) derives from a study of blood T cell repertoires in COVID-19. As for the study in general: The analysed material was cDNA or gDNA that came from T cells, B-cell-depleted T cells, or PBMCs.

Assay used: immunoSEQ multiplex PCR; TCRdb lists only in-frame clones, some missing. The table shows approximately 61,000 clones, with around 88% occurring only once. CDR3 length: 16 amino acids. Trimming removed 5 bases from V and 4 bases from J; junction bases left unmatched: 7. Germline V CDR1 and CDR2: MDHEN, SYDVKM. This clonotype was sampled from a woman of 80 years or more with active COVID-19. The V and J genes are TRBV28 and TRBJ1-5; TRBD1 aligns across 11 bases. Material for sequencing was peripheral blood. The CDR3 loop is CASSPGQGAGNQPQHF. The CDR3 DNA follows: TGTGCCAGCAGTCCTGGACAGGGGGCGGGAAATCAGCCCCAGCATTTT.